The entry below describes one T cell receptor (beta chain). Antigen unknown. The entry originates in a study of T cell responses to AZD1222 COVID-19 vaccine. The CDR3 totals 15 residues. Deletions cut 7 bases from V and 4 bases from J, with 17 bases between. Per germline, CDR1 MDHEN and CDR2 SYDVKM. TCRdb keeps only in-frame clones here, not all; method: immunoSEQ multiplex PCR. The sample shows roughly 60,000 clones, about 80% of them seen only once. Study findings and constraints: Spike-specific TCR breadth and depth rose after two AZD1222 doses.

This sequence joins TRBV28 and TRBJ2-1; D possibly uses TRBD1 or TRBD2 (6 bases each). This material consisted of peripheral blood, taken 28 days after the second AZD1222 dose. The receptor comes from an adult who received the AZD1222 COVID-19 vaccine. This CDR3 is CASTGAARLYNEQFF. CDR3 in DNA: TGTGCCAGCACGGGGGCAGCTAGACTATACAATGAGCAGTTCTTC.